This T cell receptor (beta chain) was captured in a study of blood T cell repertoires in COVID-19 (dated by TCRdb to about 2020). About the study as a whole: Samples covering the acute and convalescent phases of COVID-19 were provided by collaborators in the United States, Italy and Spain. The material from the prospective study consisted of cDNA or gDNA derived from T cells, B-cell-depleted T cells, or PBMCs. The dataset comprised deeply sampled blood TCRbeta repertoires from subjects exposed to, actively infected with, or recovered from COVID-19. A freely available public database, intended as a resource for researchers studying the immune response to SARS-CoV-2, is where the repertoires were released. The samples were drawn from the first 160 participants of the ongoing ImmuneRACE study and from over a thousand subjects provided by 6 global collaborators. Sample metadata almost always included a de-identified subject ID, COVID-19 status, age in years and sex. HLA class I and class II types, where available, came from metadata supplied by the sample provider rather than from assay-based typing.

The immunoSEQ Assay, a bias-controlled multiplex PCR, was used to amplify TCRbeta CDR3 regions from genomic DNA. As for how the authors treated the data: Within the assay, amplification of reference gene primers was used to estimate how many nucleated cells each sample contained. Sequence reads were collapsed and filtered to measure the absolute abundance of every unique TCRbeta CDR3 rearrangement. For each sample, productive Simpson clonality was calculated as the square root of Simpson's diversity index over productive rearrangements. The clones in this table, taken by TCRdb from immuneACCESS, are in-frame only. Not every clone is retained; where verified, under half of the shortfall comes from an unresolved V gene, and the cause of the rest is unknown. V and J calls and clone size follow that table, whereas D and trimming were derived from the DNA. In all, the sample holds approximately 58,000 clones, and approximately 87% of those were seen once. The ten largest clones add up to roughly 4.7% of the sample.

Whole blood was collected in K2EDTA tubes by collaborating institutions according to the institutions' own protocols. For TCRbeta analysis, collaborator samples were shipped as frozen whole blood, as isolated PBMCs, or as DNA extracted from either sample type. The full study reports these points: Clinical and demographic metadata were provided uncurated, with the amount varying by source and participant.

The CDR3 holds 12 amino acids from the cysteine to the phenylalanine. The kept DNA is CDR3 alone, 36 bases in frame from the first base. The V end loses 4 bases and the J end loses 11 bases, and a stretch of 14 bases separates them. Looking up the germline V gene (reference sequence) yields CDR1 MNHEY and CDR2 SMNVEV. A remark on this clone: Its antigen is currently not known. There are no base qualities to consult, and no much larger clone falls within one base.

Specimen: peripheral blood. This clonotype was sampled from a man in his forties with active COVID-19. Rearrangement joined TRBV27 to TRBJ2-5; the D segment could be TRBD2, given 6 matching bases. The CDR3 reads as follows: CASSYPGTEQYF. Here is the DNA: TGTGCCAGCAGTTACCCGGGGACTGAGCAGTACTTC.